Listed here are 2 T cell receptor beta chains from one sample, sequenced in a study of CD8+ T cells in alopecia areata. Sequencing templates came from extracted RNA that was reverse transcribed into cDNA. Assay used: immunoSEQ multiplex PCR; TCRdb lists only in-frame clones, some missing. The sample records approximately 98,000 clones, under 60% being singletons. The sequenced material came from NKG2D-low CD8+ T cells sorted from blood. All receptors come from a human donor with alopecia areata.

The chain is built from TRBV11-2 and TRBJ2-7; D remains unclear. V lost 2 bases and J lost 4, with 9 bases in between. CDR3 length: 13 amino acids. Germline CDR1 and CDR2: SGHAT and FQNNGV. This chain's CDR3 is CASSLRKAYEQYF. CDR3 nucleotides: TGTGCCAGCAGCTTAAGGAAGGCGTACGAGCAGTACTTC.

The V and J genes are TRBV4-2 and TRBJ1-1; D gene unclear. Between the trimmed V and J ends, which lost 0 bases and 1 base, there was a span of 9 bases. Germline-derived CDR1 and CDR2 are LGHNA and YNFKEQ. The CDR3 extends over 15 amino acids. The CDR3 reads CASSQDPRRNTEAFF. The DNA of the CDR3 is TGTGCCAGCAGCCAAGATCCCCGGAGGAACACTGAAGCTTTCTTT.